These 14 T cell receptor beta chains were sequenced from one sample in a study of identical twins. One entry per CDR3 protein results from TCRdb running MiXCR on the 5' RACE reads. The sample gives roughly 470,000 distinct CDR3 sequences, roughly an eighth of which show up once; 0.8% to 1% is in the top ten. This same sample was also part of a study on yellow fever vaccine responses in identical twins.

Sample: CD4+ T cells sorted from blood. The source is a woman aged 18-35 years in good health.

V gene TRBV7-2 combines with J gene TRBJ2-3; either TRBD1 or TRBD2 may fit D (5 bases each). The germline V and J ends were trimmed by 5 bases and 9 bases, with 15 bases remaining between them. CDR3 size: 13 residues. CDR1 is SGHTA and CDR2 is FQGNSA in the germline V gene. The CDR3 DNA follows: TGTGCCAGCAGCCGCAGCCCCCGGGACACGCAGTATTTT. Protein: CASSRSPRDTQYF.

The chain combines TRBV28 with TRBJ1-5; D is uncertain. The CDR3 is 15 amino acids. Per the germline V gene, CDR1 is MDHEN and CDR2 is SYDVKM. Trimming removed 6 bases from V and 0 bases from J, with 12 bases in between. The DNA of the CDR3 is TGTGCCAGCAGCGCGACGGACTATAGCAATCAGCCCCAGCATTTT. Its protein product is CASSATDYSNQPQHF.

This clonotype has only a few counts. The J gene is TRBJ2-1, the V gene TRBV6-1; no firm D call. V shed 6 bases and J shed 5 bases, with 14 bases lying between them. Germline-derived CDR1 and CDR2 are MNHNS and SASEGT. CDR3 length: 14 amino acids. CDR3 sequence (DNA): TGTGCCAGCAGACTACCCTGGCCCAACAATGAGCAGTTCTTC. Translation: CASRLPWPNNEQFF.

This clonotype was counted many times. The CDR3: CASSWEAGVRNEQFF. The CDR3 coding sequence is TGTGCCAGCAGCTGGGAGGCAGGGGTAAGAAATGAGCAGTTCTTC. The chain employs TRBV9 and TRBJ2-1; D could derive from TRBD1 or TRBD2 (6 bases each). Trimming left V 4 bases short and J 7 bases short, with 18 bases between. This CDR3 contains 15 residues. Germline CDR1 and CDR2: SGDLS and YYNGEE.

The table lists this clonotype with a few counts. CDR3: CASSVRERVYNEQFF. The CDR3 region has the DNA TGTGCCAGCAGTGTAAGAGAGCGGGTTTACAATGAGCAGTTCTTC. The chain employs TRBV12-3 or TRBV12-4 and TRBJ2-1, with a tentative D call TRBD2 (6 bases). The CDR3 has 15 residues. V was cut by 5 bases and J by 4 bases, with 15 bases left in between.

This clonotype was observed many times. The rearrangement uses TRBV29-1 and TRBJ2-7; 10 bases agree with TRBD2. The CDR3 has 14 amino acids. In germline, CDR1 is SQVTM, CDR2 ANQGSEA. Trimming cost V 4 bases and J 4 bases; bases outside gene matches: 7. The CDR3 protein is CSVGPGLAVYEQYF. The CDR3 bases are TGCAGCGTTGGGCCCGGACTAGCGGTTTACGAGCAGTACTTC.

This clonotype has more than one count but fewer than ten. The J gene is TRBJ1-2, the V gene TRBV4-3; unclear D gene. CDR3 length equals 14 residues. Germline lookup yields CDR1 LGHNA and CDR2 YSLEER. V lost 0 bases and J lost 0, with 5 bases in between. The CDR3 is CASSQDEANYGYTF. The CDR3 coding sequence is TGCGCCAGCAGCCAAGATGAAGCTAACTATGGCTACACCTTC.

This clonotype was counted between two and nine times. This chain links TRBV2 with TRBJ1-2; TRBD1 agrees at 7 bases. Germline values: CDR1 SNHLY, CDR2 FYNNEI. V gave up 6 bases and J gave up 7 bases; unmatched junction bases: 11. The CDR3 length is 14 residues. The CDR3 DNA follows: TGTGCCAGCAGAGAGACAGGGACGGGGCGTGGCTACACCTTC. This gives the protein CASRETGTGRGYTF.

J is TRBJ1-4 and V is TRBV27; TRBD1 might be the D (5 bases). The CDR3 is 13 residues long. The germline CDR1 and CDR2 sequences are MNHEY and SMNVEV (reference sequence). V was pared by 8 bases and J by 4 bases, with 11 bases between. The CDR3 nucleotides are TGTGCCAGCGGGCGGGGGGTTAATGAAAAACTGTTTTTT. It yields the protein CASGRGVNEKLFF.

The J gene is TRBJ2-1, the V gene TRBV20-1; 8 nucleotides line up with TRBD2. The CDR3 totals 14 residues. V trimming: 0 bases; J trimming: 9 bases; junction bases outside the gene matches: 7. From germline, CDR1 is DFQATT and CDR2 SNEGSKA (reference sequence). CDR3 nucleotides: TGCAGTGCTAGAGACCCGACTAGCGTGGGTGAGCAGTTCTTC. Translation: CSARDPTSVGEQFF.

This clonotype was seen at least ten times. This rearrangement joins TRBV11-2 to TRBJ2-1; possibly TRBD2 for D (5 bases). Trimming took off 0 bases at V and 2 bases at J, with 14 bases between the two ends. The CDR3 runs to 17 residues. CDR1 is SGHAT, CDR2 FQNNGV, per germline. The CDR3 DNA reads TGTGCCAGCAGCTTAGATCGAGGGTTTTTTCCCTACAATGAGCAGTTCTTC. Its protein is CASSLDRGFFPYNEQFF. The whole variable domain, filled in from reference TRBV11-2 and TRBJ2-1, reads EAGVAQSPRYKIIEKRQSVAFWCNPISGHATLYWYQQILGQGPKLLIQFQNNGVVDDSQLPKDRFSAERLKGVDSTLKIQPAKLEDSAVYLCASSLDRGFFPYNEQFFGPGTRLTVL.

CDR3 coding DNA: TGCAGCTCCGTCGGGACAGGGGTATCATACGAGCAGTACTTC. Residues: CSSVGTGVSYEQYF. The chain links TRBV20-1 to TRBJ2-7; the match to TRBD1 covers 10 bases. The germline V gene has CDR1 DFQATT and CDR2 SNEGSKA (reference sequence). CDR3 length: 14 residues.

This clonotype was picked up a small number of times. The genes are TRBV10-3 and TRBJ1-5; D uncertain. The V gene's germline CDR1 is ENHRY and CDR2 SYGVKD. With 3 bases removed from V and 3 bases from J, the gap between germline ends came to 9 bases. The CDR3 runs to 14 residues. As DNA, the CDR3 is TGTGCCATCAGTGAAGGAGGGCCCAATCAGCCCCAGCATTTT. Translation: CAISEGGPNQPQHF.

Here the CDR3 DNA reads TGTGCCAGCAGCCAAGCTCCAGCGGGGGGCCTCTCTGGGGCCAACGTCCTGACTTTC. Its protein product is CASSQAPAGGLSGANVLTF. The chain combines TRBV4-2 with TRBJ2-6; 9 positions match TRBD2. Germline lookup yields CDR1 LGHNA and CDR2 YNFKEQ. This CDR3 has 19 residues. J was trimmed by 0 bases and V by 1 base; bases with no gene match: 7.